Following are 3 T cell receptor beta chains from one sample sequenced in a study of T cell changes during pregnancy in multiple sclerosis. Libraries were prepared by immunoSEQ multiplex PCR; TCRdb keeps only in-frame clonotypes and omits some of them. The table shows roughly 80,000 clones, with 93% occurring only once. The sample in question was peripheral blood, obtained after pregnancy. All receptors come from a female donor in good health, enrolled as a control in a pregnancy study.

The chain recombines TRBV19 with TRBJ2-7; TRBD2 aligns across 11 bases. Germline V gives CDR1 LNHDA, CDR2 SQIVND (reference sequence). The CDR3 runs 14 residues. The junction had 7 bases not matched to a gene; V was cut back by 9 bases and J by 3 bases. The CDR3 protein is CASSLAGGIYEQYF. The CDR3 coding sequence is TGTGCCAGCTCTCTAGCGGGAGGTATCTACGAGCAGTACTTC.

The chain carries TRBV18 and TRBJ1-2; TRBD1 is a possible D gene (6 bases). Per the germline V gene, CDR1 is KGHSH and CDR2 is LQKENI. The CDR3 loop spans 15 amino acids. Between the trimmed V and J ends, which lost 2 bases and 5 bases, there was a span of 15 bases. The CDR3 here is CASSPGQGQTYGYTF. The CDR3 nucleotides are TGTGCCAGCTCACCAGGGCAGGGGCAAACTTATGGCTACACCTTC.

The CDR3 nucleotides read TGTGCCACACACAGGGGGCTCAATGAGCAGTTCTTC. This sequence encodes CATHRGLNEQFF. The chain uses TRBV28 and TRBJ2-1; 9 bases are a match to TRBD1. This CDR3 is 12 amino acids long. V dropped 10 bases and J dropped 6; count of bases not matched to a gene: 4. Germline V lookup: CDR1 MDHEN, CDR2 SYDVKM.